A selection of T cell receptor beta chains follows, all from one sample in a study of blood T cell repertoires in COVID-19. Measured with immunoSEQ multiplex PCR; TCRdb has only the in-frame clones, and not every one. Seen here are some 260,000 clones, approximately 89% observed once, and the top ten hold 9.5% to 13%. Sequencing input: peripheral blood. The source is a woman between 65 and 79 years old with COVID-19, enrolled during active disease. Each CDR3 is given with its conserved first and last residue. Fields, in order: V gene, D gene, clone size, J gene, CDR3 DNA, CDR3 protein. A D gene is named only where the DNA matches it firmly. Clone size appears in some rows only: once, few, many, or a class for an expanded clone.

v_call: TRBV11-3; d_call: NA; clone_size: NA; j_call: TRBJ2-5; cdr3_nt: TGTGCCAGCAGCCTATATGGGGGCAGCCCCCGAGAGACCCAGTACTTC; cdr3_aa: CASSLYGGSPRETQYF
v_call: TRBV28; d_call: NA; clone_size: NA; j_call: TRBJ2-4; cdr3_nt: TGTGCCAGCAGTTCCCGGACTGTAGCCAAAAACATTCAGTACTTC; cdr3_aa: CASSSRTVAKNIQYF
v_call: TRBV6-5; d_call: TRBD2; clone_size: NA; j_call: TRBJ2-3; cdr3_nt: TGTGCCAGCGCTCTAGCGGGAGTCCGAGATACGCAGTATTTT; cdr3_aa: CASALAGVRDTQYF
v_call: TRBV19; d_call: TRBD1; clone_size: NA; j_call: TRBJ2-7; cdr3_nt: TGTGCCAGTAGTATAGATCCGGACAGGGAATCAACCTACGAGCAGTACTTC; cdr3_aa: CASSIDPDRESTYEQYF
v_call: TRBV5-1; d_call: TRBD1; clone_size: NA; j_call: TRBJ2-7; cdr3_nt: TGCGCCAGCAGCTTGACAGGGGGGTACGAGCAGTACTTC; cdr3_aa: CASSLTGGYEQYF
v_call: TRBV5-5; d_call: NA; clone_size: NA; j_call: TRBJ2-7; cdr3_nt: TGTGCCAGCAGCTTGCGTCAGGGTCGGTTACCGCAGTACTTC; cdr3_aa: CASSLRQGRLPQYF
v_call: TRBV18; d_call: TRBD1; clone_size: NA; j_call: TRBJ1-5; cdr3_nt: TGTGCCAGCTCACCGTCTGGGCAGGGGGCTAATCAGCCCCAGCATTTT; cdr3_aa: CASSPSGQGANQPQHF
v_call: TRBV5-1; d_call: NA; clone_size: NA; j_call: TRBJ2-7; cdr3_nt: TGCGCCAGCAGCCTTAACCCGCCGTCGGGGACACAATACGAGCAGTACTTC; cdr3_aa: CASSLNPPSGTQYEQYF
v_call: TRBV6-1; d_call: NA; clone_size: NA; j_call: TRBJ1-1; cdr3_nt: TGTGCCAGCAGTGAAGCGTCGTTGGAGGGTTACACTGAAGCTTTCTTT; cdr3_aa: CASSEASLEGYTEAFF
v_call: TRBV12-3/TRBV12-4; d_call: NA; clone_size: few; j_call: TRBJ1-1; cdr3_nt: TGTGCCAGCAGTACAGACGGCACTGAAGCTTTCTTT; cdr3_aa: CASSTDGTEAFF
v_call: TRBV3-1/TRBV3-2; d_call: TRBD2; clone_size: few; j_call: TRBJ2-7; cdr3_nt: TGTGCCAGCAGCCAAGTCCGGGTTAGCGGGACCGAGCAGTACTTC; cdr3_aa: CASSQVRVSGTEQYF
v_call: TRBV6-5; d_call: NA; clone_size: NA; j_call: TRBJ1-2; cdr3_nt: TGTGCCAGTTTCTCTAACTATGGCTACACCTTC; cdr3_aa: CASFSNYGYTF
v_call: TRBV13; d_call: NA; clone_size: NA; j_call: TRBJ2-2; cdr3_nt: TGTGCCAGCAGTTCTCGGATTAGCGGATACACCGGGGAGCTGTTTTTT; cdr3_aa: CASSSRISGYTGELFF
v_call: TRBV6-1; d_call: NA; clone_size: NA; j_call: TRBJ1-1; cdr3_nt: TGTGCCAGCAGACCCAGGGTCATGAACACTGAAGCTTTCTTT; cdr3_aa: CASRPRVMNTEAFF
v_call: TRBV27; d_call: NA; clone_size: once; j_call: TRBJ2-5; cdr3_nt: TGTGCCAGCAGTTTAGGGGGACCCCTGGGAGGAGAGACCCAGTACTTC; cdr3_aa: CASSLGGPLGGETQYF
v_call: TRBV18; d_call: TRBD1; clone_size: NA; j_call: TRBJ1-6; cdr3_nt: TGTGCCAGCTCACCCGGACAGGGCGACAATTCACCCCTCCACTTT; cdr3_aa: CASSPGQGDNSPLHF
v_call: TRBV6-5; d_call: TRBD2; clone_size: NA; j_call: TRBJ2-1; cdr3_nt: TGTGCCAGCCCAAACGGGCGGGAGGGCTACAATGAGCAGTTCTTC; cdr3_aa: CASPNGREGYNEQFF
v_call: TRBV12-2; d_call: NA; clone_size: once; j_call: TRBJ2-7; cdr3_nt: TGTGCAAGTCGCTTATCCACAGGGCCTAGCACCTACGAGCAGTACTTC; cdr3_aa: CASRLSTGPSTYEQYF
v_call: TRBV9; d_call: NA; clone_size: NA; j_call: TRBJ2-3; cdr3_nt: TGTGCCAGCGGTCGACAAACTAGCACAGATACGCAGTATTTT; cdr3_aa: CASGRQTSTDTQYF
v_call: TRBV18; d_call: NA; clone_size: NA; j_call: TRBJ1-1; cdr3_nt: TGTGCCAGCTCACGCCAGGGGTTGAACACTGAAGCTTTCTTT; cdr3_aa: CASSRQGLNTEAFF
v_call: TRBV9; d_call: NA; clone_size: NA; j_call: TRBJ2-5; cdr3_nt: TGTGCCAGCAGCTCACAGGGCCCCGAGTGGGAGACCCAGTACTTC; cdr3_aa: CASSSQGPEWETQYF
v_call: TRBV3-1/TRBV3-2; d_call: NA; clone_size: NA; j_call: TRBJ2-3; cdr3_nt: TGTGCCAGCAGCCTTACGTGGGGACTCACAGATACGCAGTATTTT; cdr3_aa: CASSLTWGLTDTQYF
v_call: TRBV11-2; d_call: TRBD2; clone_size: NA; j_call: TRBJ2-5; cdr3_nt: TGTGCCAGCAGCCCCTTAGCGGGAGCAGAGACCCAGTACTTC; cdr3_aa: CASSPLAGAETQYF
v_call: TRBV5-1; d_call: TRBD2; clone_size: NA; j_call: TRBJ2-1; cdr3_nt: TGCGCCAGCAAGGGACTAGCGGGACGGAATGAGCAGTTCTTC; cdr3_aa: CASKGLAGRNEQFF
v_call: TRBV6-5; d_call: TRBD2; clone_size: NA; j_call: TRBJ2-1; cdr3_nt: TGTGCCAGCGCACTTGAGACTAGCAGGTACAATGAGCAGTTCTTC; cdr3_aa: CASALETSRYNEQFF
v_call: TRBV30; d_call: NA; clone_size: NA; j_call: TRBJ2-3; cdr3_nt: TGTGCCTGGAGTGTAGAACAAGTCACAGATACGCAGTATTTT; cdr3_aa: CAWSVEQVTDTQYF
v_call: TRBV6-1; d_call: TRBD2; clone_size: NA; j_call: TRBJ2-5; cdr3_nt: TGTGCCAGCAGTGATTCTATCCCGGGACTAGCGGGAGCTGGGGAAGAGACCCAGTACTTC; cdr3_aa: CASSDSIPGLAGAGEETQYF
v_call: TRBV14; d_call: NA; clone_size: NA; j_call: TRBJ2-7; cdr3_nt: TGTGCCAGCAGCGAGTTAGGTGGGCCCTACGAGCAGTACTTC; cdr3_aa: CASSELGGPYEQYF
v_call: TRBV28; d_call: NA; clone_size: NA; j_call: TRBJ2-7; cdr3_nt: TGTGCCAGCAGTGACAGCCCAGGACTATCCTACGAGCAGTACTTC; cdr3_aa: CASSDSPGLSYEQYF
v_call: TRBV28; d_call: NA; clone_size: NA; j_call: TRBJ2-7; cdr3_nt: TGTGCCAGCAGTCCCTCCAGGGCTCACGAGCAGTACTTC; cdr3_aa: CASSPSRAHEQYF
v_call: TRBV9; d_call: TRBD1; clone_size: NA; j_call: TRBJ1-2; cdr3_nt: TGTGCCAGCAGCCCCGGACAGGGCTATGGCTACACCTTC; cdr3_aa: CASSPGQGYGYTF
v_call: TRBV28; d_call: NA; clone_size: NA; j_call: TRBJ2-7; cdr3_nt: TGTGCCAGCAGTGACAGTGTCTACGAGCAGTACTTC; cdr3_aa: CASSDSVYEQYF
v_call: TRBV6-5; d_call: TRBD1; clone_size: NA; j_call: TRBJ1-3; cdr3_nt: TGTGCCAGCAATATAAACAGGGGGCGAGGAAACACCATATATTTT; cdr3_aa: CASNINRGRGNTIYF
v_call: TRBV24-1; d_call: NA; clone_size: NA; j_call: TRBJ2-1; cdr3_nt: TGTGCCACCAGTGACCCAAGCAGGGATTACAGCAATGAGCAGTTCTTC; cdr3_aa: CATSDPSRDYSNEQFF
v_call: TRBV5-1; d_call: TRBD2; clone_size: NA; j_call: TRBJ2-1; cdr3_nt: TGCGCCAGCAGCCCCGGACTAGACTACAATGAGCAGTTCTTC; cdr3_aa: CASSPGLDYNEQFF
v_call: TRBV10-3; d_call: NA; clone_size: NA; j_call: TRBJ2-3; cdr3_nt: TGTGCCATCAGTGAAACAGATTCTAGCACAGATACGCAGTATTTT; cdr3_aa: CAISETDSSTDTQYF
v_call: TRBV28; d_call: TRBD2; clone_size: NA; j_call: TRBJ2-1; cdr3_nt: TGTGCCAGCAGTACCGCACGGCGGGAGTTTCTTGAGCAGTTCTTC; cdr3_aa: CASSTARREFLEQFF
v_call: TRBV30; d_call: TRBD2; clone_size: NA; j_call: TRBJ2-7; cdr3_nt: TGTGCCTGGAGTGTACGGACTAGCGGGACGGTTTCCTACGAGCAGTACTTC; cdr3_aa: CAWSVRTSGTVSYEQYF
v_call: TRBV6-5; d_call: NA; clone_size: NA; j_call: TRBJ2-3; cdr3_nt: TGTGCCAGCACCACTGGAGGGCCACAAGATACGCAGTATTTT; cdr3_aa: CASTTGGPQDTQYF
v_call: TRBV11-3; d_call: TRBD1; clone_size: NA; j_call: TRBJ1-5; cdr3_nt: TGTGCCAGCAGCCGCCACGGTAATACGGGACAGGGCAATCAGCCCCAGCATTTT; cdr3_aa: CASSRHGNTGQGNQPQHF
v_call: TRBV19; d_call: NA; clone_size: NA; j_call: TRBJ2-1; cdr3_nt: TGTGCCACCCGACCCGAGGGGGACAATGAGCAGTTCTTC; cdr3_aa: CATRPEGDNEQFF